A selection of T cell receptor beta chains follows, all from one sample in a study of response to subunit inactivated influenza vaccine. TCRdb itself ran the RT-PCR reads through MiXCR, one entry per CDR3 protein. The repertoire holds 800,000 to 1,000,000 distinct CDR3 sequences, 21% seen once, with roughly 10% in the top ten. This specimen consisted of PBMCs from blood, obtained 4 to 6 days after vaccination. The receptors shown here come from a man aged 45 to 65 who received an inactivated influenza vaccine. The CDR3 runs from the conserved cysteine through the conserved F or W. The D gene is left open where the match is weak. A row's size may be missing; if present it is once, few, many or a size class.

J	V	size	D	CDR3	DNA
TRBJ2-5	TRBV7-6	.	TRBD1	CASSLETGRETQYF	TGTGCCAGCAGCTTAGAGACAGGGCGGGAGACCCAGTACTTC
TRBJ2-1	TRBV7-9	.	.	CASSHAILSDEQFF	TGTGCCAGCAGCCACGCTATCCTATCGGATGAGCAGTTCTTC
TRBJ2-7	TRBV6-2/TRBV6-3	.	.	CASTGDGTNEQYF	TGTGCCAGCACCGGGGACGGGACGAACGAGCAGTACTTC
TRBJ2-5	TRBV6-2/TRBV6-3	many	.	CASSYRLDETQYF	TGTGCCAGCAGTTACCGGCTAGATGAGACCCAGTACTTC
TRBJ1-2	TRBV7-9	few	TRBD1	CASSQMTWGQSF	TGTGCCAGCAGCCAGATGACTTGGGGACAGAGCTTC
TRBJ2-2	TRBV7-2	few	.	CASSLAHGGTGELFF	TGTGCCAGCAGCTTAGCGCACGGGGGCACCGGGGAGCTGTTTTTT
TRBJ2-7	TRBV20-1	.	TRBD1	CSALGGTGGHEQYF	TGCAGTGCCCTAGGGGGGACAGGAGGCCACGAGCAGTACTTC
TRBJ1-2	TRBV29-1	.	TRBD1	CSVEDQQGQGYGYTF	TGCAGCGTTGAAGATCAACAGGGACAGGGCTATGGCTACACCTTC
TRBJ2-3	TRBV6-5	many	.	CASSYGTGWATQYF	TGTGCCAGCAGTTACGGAACAGGGTGGGCTACGCAGTATTTT
TRBJ2-2	TRBV6-1	few	.	CASEETANTGELFF	TGTGCCAGCGAGGAGACAGCGAACACCGGGGAGCTGTTTTTT
TRBJ2-3	TRBV11-2	.	TRBD1	CASSFGTGGRDTQYF	TGTGCCAGCAGCTTCGGGACAGGGGGCCGAGATACGCAGTATTTT
TRBJ2-7	TRBV5-1	.	.	CASSSRGSSEQYF	TGCGCCAGCAGCTCGCGGGGCTCGAGTGAGCAGTACTTC